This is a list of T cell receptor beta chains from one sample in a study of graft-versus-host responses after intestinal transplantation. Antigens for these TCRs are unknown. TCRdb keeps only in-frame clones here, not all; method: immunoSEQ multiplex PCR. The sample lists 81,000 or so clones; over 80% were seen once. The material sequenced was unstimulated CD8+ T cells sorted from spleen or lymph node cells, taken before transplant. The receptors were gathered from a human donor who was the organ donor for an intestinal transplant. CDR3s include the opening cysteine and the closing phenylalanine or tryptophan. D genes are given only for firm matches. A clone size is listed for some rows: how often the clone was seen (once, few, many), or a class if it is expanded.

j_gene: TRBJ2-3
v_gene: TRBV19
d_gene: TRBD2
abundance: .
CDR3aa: CASSWGGGGTDTQYF
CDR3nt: TGTGCCAGTAGTTGGGGCGGCGGGGGAACAGATACGCAGTATTTT

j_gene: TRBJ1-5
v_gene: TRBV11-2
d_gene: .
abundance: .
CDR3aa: CASSLGANQPQHF
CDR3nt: TGTGCCAGCAGCTTAGGGGCGAATCAGCCCCAGCATTTT

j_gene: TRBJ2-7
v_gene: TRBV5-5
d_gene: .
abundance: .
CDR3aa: CASSWGRGEQYF
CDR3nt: TGTGCCAGCAGCTGGGGTAGGGGGGAGCAGTACTTC

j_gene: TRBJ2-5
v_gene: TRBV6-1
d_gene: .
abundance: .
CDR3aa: CASRSTGLRQETQYF
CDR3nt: TGTGCCAGCAGGAGCACAGGTCTGAGACAAGAGACCCAGTACTTC

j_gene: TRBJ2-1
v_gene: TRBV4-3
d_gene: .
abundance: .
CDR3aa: CASSQSRDKEYNEQFF
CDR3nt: TGCGCCAGCAGCCAATCCCGGGACAAGGAATACAATGAGCAGTTCTTC

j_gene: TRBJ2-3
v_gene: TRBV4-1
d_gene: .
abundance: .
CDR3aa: CASSLLRRVDTDTQYF
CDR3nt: TGCGCCAGCAGCCTCCTGAGGAGAGTCGACACAGATACGCAGTATTTT

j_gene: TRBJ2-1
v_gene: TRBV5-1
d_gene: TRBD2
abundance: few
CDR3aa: CASGLAGGLDQWNEQFF
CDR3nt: TGCGCCAGCGGACTAGCGGGGGGGCTCGATCAGTGGAATGAGCAGTTCTTC

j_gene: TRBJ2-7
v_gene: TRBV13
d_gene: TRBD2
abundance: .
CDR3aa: CASSPPSLTSGGSYEQYF
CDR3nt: TGTGCCAGCAGCCCCCCCAGCCTGACTAGCGGGGGTTCCTACGAGCAGTACTTC

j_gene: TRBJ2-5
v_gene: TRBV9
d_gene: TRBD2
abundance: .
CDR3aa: CASSVGTSGVAETQYF
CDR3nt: TGTGCCAGCAGCGTCGGGACTAGCGGGGTGGCCGAGACCCAGTACTTC

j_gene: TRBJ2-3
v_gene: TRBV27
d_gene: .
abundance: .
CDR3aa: CASSLSRGLGPDTQYF
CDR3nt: TGTGCCAGCAGTCTGTCCAGGGGCTTAGGTCCAGATACGCAGTATTTT

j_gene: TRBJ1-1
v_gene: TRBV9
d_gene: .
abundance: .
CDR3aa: CASSVGGSTEAFF
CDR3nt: TGTGCCAGCAGCGTGGGTGGGAGCACTGAAGCTTTCTTT

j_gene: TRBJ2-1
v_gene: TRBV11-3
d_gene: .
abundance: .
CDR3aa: CASSWSRGPYNEQFF
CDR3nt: TGTGCCAGCAGCTGGTCCAGGGGACCCTACAATGAGCAGTTCTTC

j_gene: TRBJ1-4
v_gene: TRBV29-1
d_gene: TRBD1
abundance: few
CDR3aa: CSGTHRGKLFF
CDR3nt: TGCAGCGGGACGCACAGGGGAAAACTGTTTTTT

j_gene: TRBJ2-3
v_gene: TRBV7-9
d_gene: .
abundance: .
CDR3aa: CASSRGMGLVLTDTQYF
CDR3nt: TGTGCCAGCAGCCGAGGAATGGGGCTAGTTTTAACAGATACGCAGTATTTT

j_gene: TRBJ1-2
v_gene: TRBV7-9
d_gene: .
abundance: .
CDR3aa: CASSLAGWGGPSGYTF
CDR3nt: TGTGCCAGCAGCTTAGCTGGTTGGGGGGGACCAAGTGGCTACACCTTC

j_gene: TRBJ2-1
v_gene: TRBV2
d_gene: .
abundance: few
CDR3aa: CASSDSSYNEQFF
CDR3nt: TGTGCCAGCAGCGACTCTTCCTACAATGAGCAGTTCTTC

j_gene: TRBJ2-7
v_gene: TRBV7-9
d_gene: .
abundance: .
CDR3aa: CASSLTLKYEQYF
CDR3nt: TGTGCCAGCAGCCTGACTCTTAAATACGAGCAGTACTTC

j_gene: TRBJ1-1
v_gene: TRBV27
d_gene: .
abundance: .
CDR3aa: CASSLGGRAEAFF
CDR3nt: TGTGCCAGCAGTTTAGGAGGGAGGGCTGAAGCTTTCTTT

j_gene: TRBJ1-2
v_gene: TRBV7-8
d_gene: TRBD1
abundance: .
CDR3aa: CASSLLGTGGDPDYGYTF
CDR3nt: TGTGCCAGCAGCCTTCTCGGGACAGGGGGCGACCCGGACTATGGCTACACCTTC

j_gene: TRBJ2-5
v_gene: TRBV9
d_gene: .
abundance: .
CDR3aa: CASSASLEETQYF
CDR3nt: TGTGCCAGCAGCGCCTCACTAGAAGAGACCCAGTACTTC

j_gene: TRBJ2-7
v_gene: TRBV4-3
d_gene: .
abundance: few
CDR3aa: CASSQVLTWEQYF
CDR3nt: TGCGCCAGCAGCCAAGTCCTAACTTGGGAGCAGTACTTC

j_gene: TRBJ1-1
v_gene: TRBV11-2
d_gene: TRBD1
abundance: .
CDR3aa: CASSLLTGGKGAFF
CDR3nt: TGTGCCAGCAGCTTATTGACAGGGGGTAAGGGAGCTTTCTTT

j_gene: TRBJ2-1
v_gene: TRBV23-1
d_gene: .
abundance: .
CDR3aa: CASSHPGAYEQFF
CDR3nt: TGCGCCAGCAGTCACCCCGGAGCCTATGAGCAGTTCTTC

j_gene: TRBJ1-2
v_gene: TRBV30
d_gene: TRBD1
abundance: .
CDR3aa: CALGTGSYGYTF
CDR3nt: TGTGCCTTGGGGACAGGGAGCTATGGCTACACCTTT

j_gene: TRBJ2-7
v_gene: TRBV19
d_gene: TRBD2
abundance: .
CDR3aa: CASSGGTTTPYEQYF
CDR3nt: TGTGCCAGTAGTGGTGGGACTACAACCCCCTACGAGCAGTACTTC

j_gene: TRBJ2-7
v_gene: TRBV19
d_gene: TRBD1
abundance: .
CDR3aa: CASRWAGTETYEQYF
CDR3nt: TGTGCCAGTAGATGGGCCGGGACAGAGACCTACGAGCAGTACTTC

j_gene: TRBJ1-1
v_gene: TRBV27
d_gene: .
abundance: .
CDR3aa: CASSLWAAMNTEAFF
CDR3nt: TGTGCCAGCAGTTTATGGGCAGCCATGAACACTGAAGCTTTCTTT

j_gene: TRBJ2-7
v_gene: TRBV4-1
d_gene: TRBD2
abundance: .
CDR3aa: CASSPLRTSSYEQYF
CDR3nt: TGCGCCAGCAGCCCTTTGAGGACTAGCTCCTACGAGCAGTACTTC

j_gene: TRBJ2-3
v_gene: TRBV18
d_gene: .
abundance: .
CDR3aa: CASSNQRVDTQYF
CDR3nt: TGTGCCAGCTCAAACCAACGGGTAGATACGCAGTATTTT

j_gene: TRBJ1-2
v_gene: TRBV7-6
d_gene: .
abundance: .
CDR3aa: CASSLTGSYGYTF
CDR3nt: TGTGCCAGCAGCTTAACGGGTTCCTATGGCTACACCTTC

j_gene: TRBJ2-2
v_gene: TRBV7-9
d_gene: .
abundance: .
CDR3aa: CASSLVGVGTGELFF
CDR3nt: TGTGCCAGCAGCTTAGTAGGGGTTGGAACCGGGGAGCTGTTTTTT

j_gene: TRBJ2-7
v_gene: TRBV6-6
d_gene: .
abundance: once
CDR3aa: CASSWDSAYEQYF
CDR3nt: TGTGCCAGCAGTTGGGACTCGGCCTACGAGCAGTACTTC

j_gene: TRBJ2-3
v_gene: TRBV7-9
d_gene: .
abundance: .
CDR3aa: CASSSPVTDTQYF
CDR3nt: TGTGCCAGCAGCTCCCCTGTAACAGATACGCAGTATTTT

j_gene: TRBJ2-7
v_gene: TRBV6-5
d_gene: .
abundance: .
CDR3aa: CASSSLGVLGEQYF
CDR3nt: TGTGCCAGCAGTTCCCTCGGGGTATTGGGCGAGCAGTACTTC

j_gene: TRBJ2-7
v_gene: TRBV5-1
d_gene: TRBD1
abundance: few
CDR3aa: CASSLADRVHEQYF
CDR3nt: TGCGCCAGCAGCTTGGCGGACAGGGTACACGAGCAGTACTTC

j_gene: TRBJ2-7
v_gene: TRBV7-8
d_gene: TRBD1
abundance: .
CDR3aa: CASSFSGRGPYEQYF
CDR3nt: TGTGCCAGCAGCTTCAGTGGCAGGGGGCCCTACGAGCAGTACTTC